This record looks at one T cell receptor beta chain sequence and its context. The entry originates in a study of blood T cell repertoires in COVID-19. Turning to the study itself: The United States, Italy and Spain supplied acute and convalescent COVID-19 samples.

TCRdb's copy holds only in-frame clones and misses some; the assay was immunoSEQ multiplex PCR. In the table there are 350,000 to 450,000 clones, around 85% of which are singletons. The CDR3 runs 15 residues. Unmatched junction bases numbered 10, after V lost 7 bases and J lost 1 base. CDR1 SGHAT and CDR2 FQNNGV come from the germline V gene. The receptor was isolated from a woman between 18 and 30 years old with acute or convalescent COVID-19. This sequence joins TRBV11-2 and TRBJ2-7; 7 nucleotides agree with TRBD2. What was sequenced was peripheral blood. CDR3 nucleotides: TGTGCCAGCACCATGATGGCTAGCGGATCCTACGAGCAGTACTTC. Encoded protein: CASTMMASGSYEQYF.